These T cell receptor beta chains were read from a single sample in a study of post-analysis software for immune sequencing data. Each CDR3 protein is one row after TCRdb ran MiXCR on the PCR reads. The sample has around 180,000 distinct CDR3 sequences, roughly 30% seen once. Sequenced material: blood. The source of these receptors is a girl aged 5-17 years with multiple sclerosis. Each CDR3 is given without its conserved first and last residue. The order of the fields is J gene, V gene, CDR3 protein.

TRBJ1-4,TRBV5-6,ASSSEVINEKLF
TRBJ2-2,TRBV10-2,ASGTGGPGELF
TRBJ2-7,TRBV15,ATGTRTGARDEQY
TRBJ2-1,TRBV28,ASSLKGPPRGF
TRBJ1-6,TRBV4-1,ASSQEAPASAYSPLH
TRBJ2-7,TRBV7-3,ASSKSARYEQY
TRBJ2-1,TRBV6-5,ASSYSAGGYNEQF
TRBJ1-6,TRBV15,ATSRRTGASSYNSPRH
TRBJ2-7,TRBV7-9,ASSSGTLSYEQY
TRBJ2-7,TRBV7-9,ASSLYPTSGYDYEQY
TRBJ2-5,TRBV5-1,ASSLTFGGQETQY
TRBJ1-1,TRBV7-2,ASSSWPRRAF
TRBJ2-1,TRBV7-2,ASSLDWTRLLNEQF
TRBJ1-2,TRBV12-3/TRBV12-4,ASSLVPGSDYGYT
TRBJ2-1,TRBV7-9,ASSGLAGGVNEQF
TRBJ2-2,TRBV7-3,ASSLNSPGLANTGELF
TRBJ1-5,TRBV5-1,ASSEGAFNQPQH
TRBJ2-4,TRBV5-1,ASGGERNIQY
TRBJ2-1,TRBV28,ASSFPLYNEQF
TRBJ1-1,TRBV27,ASSLLIGQGQTEAF
TRBJ1-6,TRBV12-3/TRBV12-4,ASTYREGSSPHH
TRBJ2-1,TRBV14,ASSQDRQGGNEQF
TRBJ1-2,TRBV20-1,SGALDGYT
TRBJ1-1,TRBV3-1,ASSRVGGNTEAF
TRBJ1-1,TRBV12-3/TRBV12-4,ASSPPDRLNTEAF
TRBJ2-1,TRBV10-3,AISSGSFESYNEQF
-,TRBV28,ASGPVTGGRETQY
TRBJ2-3,TRBV20-1,SARGYFQSTDTQY
TRBJ2-5,TRBV6-5,ASSLLAGGPQETQY
TRBJ2-7,TRBV5-1,ASSFRAPGQGLSEQY
TRBJ1-1,TRBV24-1,ATSESGTLNTEAF
TRBJ2-1,TRBV2,ASRMTAGDNEQF
TRBJ1-6,TRBV10-2,ASTDNSPLH
TRBJ2-7,TRBV5-1,ASSLGAPGQGLSEQY
TRBJ1-2,TRBV19,ASKGQGADGYT
TRBJ1-1,TRBV5-1,ASSLGSSNTEAF
TRBJ2-1,TRBV6-2/TRBV6-3,ASRNLYNEQF
TRBJ2-7,TRBV7-2,ASSFYTSGSYEQY
-,TRBV4-1,ASSQSSAPGLYNEQY
TRBJ2-5,TRBV28,ASSYGTSGSPETQY
TRBJ2-1,TRBV25-1,ASSLMDLSYNEQF
TRBJ2-1,TRBV7-2,ARDLHQREGWNEQF
TRBJ1-5,TRBV5-1,ASSVGSSGNQPQH
TRBJ1-5,TRBV6-5,ASSYSREGQPQH
-,TRBV27,ASSLSGSSYNEQY
TRBJ1-2,TRBV5-1,ASSLVNQGGSYGYT
TRBJ2-3,TRBV12-3/TRBV12-4,ASRVAGDTDTQY
TRBJ1-5,TRBV28,ASSGQAKPQH
TRBJ2-7,TRBV20-1,SARMTSGSYEQY
TRBJ2-1,TRBV7-2,ASSSPGLAVYEQF
TRBJ1-2,TRBV5-1,ASMSSQGGGYT